This TCR beta chain was observed in a study of cytomegalovirus exposure and HLA in healthy donors (dated by TCRdb to about 2017). Looking at the study overall: According to an earlier analysis of a few hundred of the donors, 150 million to 200 million T cells yielded approximately 120 million unique TCR beta sequences and 276 Gb of sequence data. The number of typed donors differed by locus: roughly 629-640 for A, B, C, DRB1 and DQB1; some 500 for DQA1; 606 for DPA1; and around 470 for DPB1. Because of strong linkage in the cohort, four or five DR-DQ haplotypes were treated as single units for association and clustering. Along with the roughly 610-subject first cohort, a separate validation cohort of around 120 different subjects was used. The study used immunosequencing to profile the T cell repertoires of approximately 690 subjects and linked those repertoires to cytomegalovirus serostatus. The aim of the study was to test whether cataloging public T cell receptors could identify signatures of past pathogen exposure. Alongside the repertoire data, information on donor age, sex, ethnicity and CMV serostatus was compiled. Across around 400 genotyped donors of the cohort, an average of about 240,000 unique TCR beta nucleotide sequences per donor were sequenced, and approximately 19% of those sequences were non-productive. A later analysis re-analyzed previously published TCR beta repertoires from 550 to 700 donors and added high-resolution HLA genotyping to study TCR occurrence patterns. About 280 gigabases of sequencing data and around 80 million unique TCR sequences made up an early release that covered approximately 700 HLA-typed donors. A later genetic analysis used genome-wide SNP genotypes for about 60% of the 666 donors, treating that subset as a discovery cohort. The study combined high-throughput TCR immunosequencing, statistical association of individual TCRs with disease status, and machine learning to predict cytomegalovirus infection status. HLA typing covered class I and class II loci at four-digit resolution. An earlier analysis of approximately 500 of the donors applied high-throughput TCR beta sequencing to assess whether each TCR beta V gene segment acted as functional or pseudogenic. Rather than drawing on any new phenotypic data, the later analysis identified candidate immune exposures from TCR beta sequences and the way those sequences occurred across donors. The genetic ancestry cluster associated with self-reported Caucasian donors included roughly 84% of the roughly 400 genotyped donors. Every discovery cohort repertoire had been produced on one sequencing platform.

The cohort was made up of about 670 healthy bone marrow donors. Cohort members were all nominally healthy when sampled, although unrecorded immune exposures were likely present. The donor was CMV seronegative and belonged to the group of 350 to 400 seronegative cohort members. Every donor gave a peripheral blood sample, and the peripheral blood mononuclear cells from that sample were used for TCR beta sequencing. The Qiagen DNeasy Blood Extraction Kit was used to extract genomic DNA from the blood cell samples. Preparation of the library involved the immunoSEQ multiplex PCR assay. For the multiplex PCR, a mixture combining 60 forward primers for TCR Vbeta segments and 13 reverse primers for TCR Jbeta segments was used. Amplification of the CDR3 region of rearranged TCR beta genes was performed with a multiplex PCR assay on genomic DNA. Amplified TCR beta libraries were sequenced as 87-base-pair reads on the Illumina HiSeq System. The original pipeline was this. In a later analysis, roughly 80 million unique TCR beta chains were counted across the 650 to 750 repertoires, and around 10 million of these chains were shared by at least two donors. A nearest-neighbor algorithm error-corrected the raw reads and collapsed the reads into unique sequences, merging closely related sequences to remove PCR and sequencing errors. CDR3 sequences were aligned to IMGT reference sequences to assign V, D and J gene segments. Each retained sequence needed at least a six-nucleotide match to both a V gene segment and a J gene segment. Rearrangements were classified as productive when the CDR3 lacked stop codons and remained in frame with V and J, and all other rearrangements were classified as non-productive. CDR3 was defined according to IMGT convention as the region running from the second conserved V-encoded cysteine to the conserved J-encoded phenylalanine. The earlier analysis of 500 to 750 of the donors excluded any sequence lacking an unambiguous match to a single V gene segment. In an earlier analysis of approximately 550 of the donors, V segments were called functional above 56.7% productive rearrangements and were called segregating when the between-donor standard deviation exceeded 5%. To diagnose cytomegalovirus status from the catalog of TCR beta chain sequences, a statistical classification framework was built. A later analysis assigned V and J genes by comparing TCR nucleotide sequences with IMGT/GENE-DB human TR gene sequences. Using the TCRdist pipeline, a later analysis assigned CDR3 sequences along with most-parsimonious VDJ recombination scenarios. A later analysis defined each TCR beta chain by its CDR3 amino acid sequence plus V-gene family, and excluded reads lacking a unique V-gene family. In a later analysis, approximately 590 highly shared, low-generation-probability nucleotide sequences were removed to address suspected cross-contamination and a sequencing artifact. In a later analysis, a clonal expansion index for each public chain was calculated from normalized within-repertoire ranks of inferred template counts. In a later analysis, generation probabilities were computed using a VDJ recombination model fitted to out-of-frame rearrangements, and the results were checked against IGoR. A later analysis scored TCR-TCR, TCR-HLA and TCR-CMV co-occurrence with hypergeometric tests, applying a repertoire-size bias correction to TCR pairs. In a later analysis, false discovery rates were estimated by permuting HLA or CMV assignments 20 times. In a later analysis, co-occurring TCRs were grouped using DBSCAN, and TCRdist sequence similarity was added for clustering within HLA-allele-positive subsets. For co-occurrence clustering, repertoires with fewer than 30,000 or more than 120,000 public chains were excluded, along with 4 to 6 repertoires with anomalous nucleotide sharing. TCRdb retrieved this table from immuneACCESS and kept in-frame rearrangements only. Not all clones are present; in checked studies, unresolved V genes account for under half, and no reason is known for the remainder. V and J calls and clone size are those listed in that table; D and trimming were worked out from the DNA. For this sample the table gives roughly 200,000 clones, of which 65% to 85% were detected only once. 2.9% of the sample belongs to the ten largest clones.

What the study reported, not specific to this receptor: In a later genetic analysis, fewer N-insertions in productive TCRs were reported among donors in an Asian-associated ancestry cluster than the approximately 710-donor mean. The classifier was reported to diagnose cytomegalovirus status with high specificity and sensitivity in both the original and validation cohorts. The 87-base-pair reads could not distinguish some IMGT-functional V segments, including TRBV6-2 and TRBV6-3, so those segments were excluded. A later analysis associated about 17,000 TCR beta sequences with specific HLA alleles at a false discovery rate of 0.05. A further reported finding was that TCR beta sequences accurately predicted the HLA-A and HLA-B alleles for most subjects in the first cohort. In vitro tests confirmed that three of the cytomegalovirus-associated TCR beta chains recognize cytomegalovirus antigens. Because counts were too low, seventeen rarely observed V segments, including chromosome 9 orphons, were excluded from the earlier analysis of several hundred of the donors. V-gene and J-gene trimming of TCR beta chains was associated with a missense DCLRE1C variant in a later genetic analysis, and the association was replicated in an independent cohort. The study gave a list of some 150 TCR beta chains associated with cytomegalovirus. Immune exposure information for the cohort was limited to CMV serostatus. When HLA alleles, especially DR and DQ, strongly co-occurred, TCR associations were difficult to assign to individual alleles. Only TCR beta chains were sequenced in this cohort, and the absence of alpha or paired-chain data limited detectable features. Linkage disequilibrium might explain the correlated functional status among segregating V segments, but an unknown experimental factor could not be ruled out. An earlier analysis of 587 of the donors showed that most TCR beta V segments appeared in productive rearrangements either about 87% or about 30% of the time, which broadly matched IMGT annotations. Presence/absence analyses assumed roughly uniform sequencing depth across donors, an assumption that may not hold. The sequencing pipeline was judged likely to have produced a cluster of highly shared sequence variants as a technical artifact. According to a later analysis, most CMV-associated TCR beta chains appeared to be HLA-restricted, and the HLA associations seemed to be driven largely by CMV exposure. A later analysis found that TCR association rates varied across HLA loci, with DRB1 alleles showing the most associated TCRs and HLA-C alleles the fewest. In a later analysis, HLA-associated TCR beta chains were found to be more clonally expanded and to have lower generation probabilities than equally common non-associated chains. A later analysis reported that several top co-occurrence clusters appeared linked to parvovirus B19, influenza, CMV and Epstein-Barr virus. The authors suggested that the approach could potentially be generalized to other disease states and immunological phenotypes. HLA typing was unavailable for some donors at each locus, so association tests used only the typed subset. Most TCR sequences were observed very rarely across donors, whereas some public TCRs were present in many individuals.

Points on this clone: No antigen is known for it. No per-base quality is available; no much larger clone lies one base away.

From cysteine to phenylalanine, the CDR3 is 16 amino acids long. The sequence is cut down to CDR3 DNA, 48 bases in frame from base 1. Looking up the germline V gene yields CDR1 SNHLY and CDR2 FYNNEI. After removal of 6 bases from V and 3 bases from J, the junction retains 11 bases not matched to a gene. The source of this sequence is a young man in good health and CMV-seronegative. Sequencing was performed on PBMCs. The sequence joins TRBV2 to TRBJ2-1, with 7 central nucleotides matching TRBD1. The CDR3 amino acid sequence is: CASRSGTDGFYNEQFF. The base sequence is TGTGCCAGCAGGAGTGGGACAGACGGCTTCTACAATGAGCAGTTCTTC.